Included here is one T cell receptor (beta chain) sequence, with context. The data are from a study of response to subunit inactivated influenza vaccine. Each CDR3 protein gets one entry after TCRdb re-called the RT-PCR reads with MiXCR. The sample lists a few hundred thousand distinct CDR3 sequences, around 20% occurring once. The CDR3 runs 16 residues. V was clipped by 3 bases and J by 1 base, with 16 bases between them. The germline gives CDR1 GTSNPN, CDR2 SVGIG (reference sequence). The sample here was PBMCs from blood, taken approximately 20 months after vaccination. The TCR comes from a man between 50 and 69 years old who received an inactivated influenza vaccine. The chain recombines TRBV30 with TRBJ2-1, with D possibly matching TRBD1 (6 bases). CDR3 coding DNA: TGTGCCTGGAGCGTACGGCCCAGGGGTTCCTACAATGAGCAGTTCTTC. Its translation: CAWSVRPRGSYNEQFF.